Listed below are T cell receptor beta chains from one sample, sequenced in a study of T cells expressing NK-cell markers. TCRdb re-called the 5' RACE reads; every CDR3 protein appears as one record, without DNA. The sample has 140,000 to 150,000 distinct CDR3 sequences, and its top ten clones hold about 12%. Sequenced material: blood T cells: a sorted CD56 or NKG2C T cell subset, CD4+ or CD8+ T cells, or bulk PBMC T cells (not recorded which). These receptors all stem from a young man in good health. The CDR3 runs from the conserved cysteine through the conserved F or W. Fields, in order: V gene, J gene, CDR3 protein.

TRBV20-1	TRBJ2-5	CSATELQGDIQETQYF
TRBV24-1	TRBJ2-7	CATSLAGEQYF
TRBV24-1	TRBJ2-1	CATSDLVRLAGGPSYNEQFF
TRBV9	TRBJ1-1	CASSPSYRGGEAFF
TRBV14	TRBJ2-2	CASSPKGVQANGELFF
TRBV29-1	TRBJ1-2	CSTLGIGTDNAGYTF
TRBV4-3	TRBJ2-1	CASSTVPNNEQFF
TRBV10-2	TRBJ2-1	CASSQTKYNEQFF
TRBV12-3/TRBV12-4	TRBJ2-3	CASSGTGTGVAPSTDTQYF
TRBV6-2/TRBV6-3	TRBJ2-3	CATTSLSDTQYF
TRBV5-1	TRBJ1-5	CASSLGASAGNQPQHF
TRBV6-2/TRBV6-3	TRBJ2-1	CASSYTAGGSYNEQFF
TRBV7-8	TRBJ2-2	CASSTYSGMGFFDTGELFF
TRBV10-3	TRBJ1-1	CAISEGGGYTEAFF
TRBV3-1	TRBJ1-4	CASSQETGWTGENEKLFF
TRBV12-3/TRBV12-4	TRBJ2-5	CASRDPGDQETQYF
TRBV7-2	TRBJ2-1	CASSLDLSNEQFF
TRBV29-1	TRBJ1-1	CSVARGLNTEAFF
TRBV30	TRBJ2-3	CAWSHRGGETDTQYF
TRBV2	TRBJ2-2	CASRVSGQGITGELFF
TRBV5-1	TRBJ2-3	CASSWALAGGSTDTQYF
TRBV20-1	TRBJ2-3	CRAQIVGTDTQYF
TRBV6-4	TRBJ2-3	CASSDVGGEDTQYF
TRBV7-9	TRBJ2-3	CASSLGWETDTQYF
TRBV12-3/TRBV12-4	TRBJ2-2	CASSLGTSGRSGELFF
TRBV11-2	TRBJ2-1	CASSFLLAGGRSYNEQFF
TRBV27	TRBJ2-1	CASSLLLGYNEQFF
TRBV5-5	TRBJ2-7	CASSFWGGPYEQYF
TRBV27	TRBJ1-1	CASSSRDRLNTEAFF
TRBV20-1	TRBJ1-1	CSALPDRGRTEAFF
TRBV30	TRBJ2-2	CAWSVRLSTGELFF
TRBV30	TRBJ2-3	CAWRAGSGLTDTQYF
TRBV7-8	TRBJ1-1	CASSSGGLEAFF
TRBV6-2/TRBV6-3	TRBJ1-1	CASSLTGYNTEAFF